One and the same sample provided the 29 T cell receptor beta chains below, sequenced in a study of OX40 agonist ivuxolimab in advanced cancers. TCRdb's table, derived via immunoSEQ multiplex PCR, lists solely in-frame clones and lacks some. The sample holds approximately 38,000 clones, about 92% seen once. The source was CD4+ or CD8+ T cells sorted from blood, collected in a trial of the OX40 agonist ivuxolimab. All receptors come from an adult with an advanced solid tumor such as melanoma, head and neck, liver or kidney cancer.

The CDR3 loop reads CASSFLQALQETQYF. The CDR3 DNA reads as TGTGCCAGCAGCTTCTTACAGGCCCTACAAGAGACCCAGTACTTC. The J gene is TRBJ2-5, the V gene TRBV7-6; D may be TRBD1 (5 bases). Trimming took 3 bases from V and 2 from J, leaving 13 bases between them. The CDR3 covers 15 residues. CDR1 and CDR2 from the germline V gene are SGHVS and FNYEAQ.

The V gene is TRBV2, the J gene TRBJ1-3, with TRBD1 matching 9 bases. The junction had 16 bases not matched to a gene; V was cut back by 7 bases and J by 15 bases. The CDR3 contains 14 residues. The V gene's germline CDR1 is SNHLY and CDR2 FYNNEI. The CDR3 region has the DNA TGTGCCAGCACCCAGAGCGTACAGGGGGCGCAGGGATATTTT. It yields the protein CASTQSVQGAQGYF.

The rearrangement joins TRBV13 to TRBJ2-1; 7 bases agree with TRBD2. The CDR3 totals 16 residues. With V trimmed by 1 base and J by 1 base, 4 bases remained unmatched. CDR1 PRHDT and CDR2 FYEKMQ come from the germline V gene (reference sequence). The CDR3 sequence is CASSLAGGSSYNEQFF. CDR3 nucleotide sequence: TGTGCCAGCAGCTTAGCGGGAGGTTCGTCCTACAATGAGCAGTTCTTC.

CDR3 nucleotide sequence: TGTGCCAGCAGCCCCCTCACTGAAGCTTTCTTT. It specifies CASSPLTEAFF. The chain joins TRBV7-9 to TRBJ1-1, with no clear D. This CDR3 region has 11 residues. CDR1 SEHNR and CDR2 FQNEAQ come from the germline V gene (reference sequence). Trimming took off 5 bases at V and 4 bases at J, with 5 bases between the two ends.

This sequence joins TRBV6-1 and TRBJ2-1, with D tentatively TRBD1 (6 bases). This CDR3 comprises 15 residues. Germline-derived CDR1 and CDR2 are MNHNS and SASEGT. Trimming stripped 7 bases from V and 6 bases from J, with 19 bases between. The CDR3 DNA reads TGTGCCAGCAAATTCTGGGACACTGACGCCAATGAGCAGTTCTTC. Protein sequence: CASKFWDTDANEQFF.

The CDR3 reads CASSPNPHTTEQYF. CDR3 nucleotides: TGTGCCAGCAGTCCGAACCCCCATACTACGGAGCAGTACTTC. The rearrangement joins TRBV6-6 to TRBJ2-7; D not resolved. The V end lost 5 bases, the J end lost 7 bases, and 18 bases lay between the germline ends. Germline lookup yields CDR1 MNHNY and CDR2 SVGAGI (reference sequence). The length of the CDR3 is 14 residues.

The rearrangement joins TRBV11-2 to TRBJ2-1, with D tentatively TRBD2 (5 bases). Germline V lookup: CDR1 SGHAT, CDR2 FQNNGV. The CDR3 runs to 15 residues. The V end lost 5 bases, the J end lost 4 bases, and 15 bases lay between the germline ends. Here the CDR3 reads CASSPGREQYNEQFF. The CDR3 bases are TGTGCCAGCAGCCCTGGACGGGAACAGTACAATGAGCAGTTCTTC.

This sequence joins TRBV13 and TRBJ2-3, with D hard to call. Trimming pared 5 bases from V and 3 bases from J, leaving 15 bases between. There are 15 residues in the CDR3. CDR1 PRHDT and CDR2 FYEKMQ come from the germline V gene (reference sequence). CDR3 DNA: TGTGCCAGCAGCCCCGCCGAGCAGGAGACAGATACGCAGTATTTT. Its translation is CASSPAEQETDTQYF.

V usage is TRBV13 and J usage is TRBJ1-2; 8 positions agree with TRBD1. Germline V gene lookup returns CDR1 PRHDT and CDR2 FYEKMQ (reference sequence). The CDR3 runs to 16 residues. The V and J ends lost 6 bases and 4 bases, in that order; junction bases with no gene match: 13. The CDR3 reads CASRSSGTGVFYGYTF. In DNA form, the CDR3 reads TGTGCCAGCAGATCGTCCGGGACAGGCGTCTTCTATGGCTACACCTTC.

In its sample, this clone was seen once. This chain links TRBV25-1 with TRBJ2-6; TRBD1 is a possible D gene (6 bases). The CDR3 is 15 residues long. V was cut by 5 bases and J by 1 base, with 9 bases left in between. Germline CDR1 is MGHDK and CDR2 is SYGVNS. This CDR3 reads CASSQQGSGANVLTF. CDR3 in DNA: TGTGCCAGCAGTCAACAGGGTTCTGGGGCCAACGTCCTGACTTTC. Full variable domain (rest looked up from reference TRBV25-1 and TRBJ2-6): EADIYQTPRYLVIGTGKKITLECSQTMGHDKMYWYQQDPGMELHLIHYSYGVNSTEKGDLSSESTVSRIRTEHFPLTLESARPSHTSQYLCASSQQGSGANVLTFGAGSRLTVL.

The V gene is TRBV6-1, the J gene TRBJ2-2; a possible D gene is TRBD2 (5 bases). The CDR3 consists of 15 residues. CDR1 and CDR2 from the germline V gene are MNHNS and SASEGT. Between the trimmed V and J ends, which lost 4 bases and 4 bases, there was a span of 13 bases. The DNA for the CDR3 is TGTGCCAGCAGTGTAAGAGGGCGAACCACCGGGGAGCTGTTTTTT. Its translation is CASSVRGRTTGELFF.

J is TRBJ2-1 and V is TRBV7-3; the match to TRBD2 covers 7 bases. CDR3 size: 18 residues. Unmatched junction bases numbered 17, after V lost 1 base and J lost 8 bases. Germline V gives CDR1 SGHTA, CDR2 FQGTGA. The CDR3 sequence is CASSLKGGIPFPSDEQFF. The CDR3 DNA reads TGTGCCAGCAGCTTAAAGGGAGGGATTCCCTTTCCCTCCGATGAGCAGTTCTTC.

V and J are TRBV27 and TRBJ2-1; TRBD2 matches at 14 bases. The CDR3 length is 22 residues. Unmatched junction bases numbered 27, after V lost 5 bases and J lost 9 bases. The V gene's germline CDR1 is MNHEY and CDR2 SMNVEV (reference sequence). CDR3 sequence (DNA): TGTGCCAGCAGTCGAGATCCATCCACGGGACTAGCGGGAGCTCAAGGTGGTTTTGAGCAGTTCTTC. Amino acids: CASSRDPSTGLAGAQGGFEQFF.

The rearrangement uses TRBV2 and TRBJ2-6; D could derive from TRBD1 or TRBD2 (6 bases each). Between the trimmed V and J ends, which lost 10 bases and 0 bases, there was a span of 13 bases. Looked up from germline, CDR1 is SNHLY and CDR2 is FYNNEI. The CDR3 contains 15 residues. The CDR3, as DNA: TGTGCCACGGGGGCTGTGAGCTCTGGGGCCAACGTCCTGACTTTC. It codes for CATGAVSSGANVLTF. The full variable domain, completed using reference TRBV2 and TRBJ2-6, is EPEVTQTPSHQVTQMGQEVILRCVPISNHLYFYWYRQILGQKVEFLVSFYNNEISEKSEIFDDQFSVERPDGSNFTLKIRSTKLEDSAMYFCATGAVSSGANVLTFGAGSRLTVL.

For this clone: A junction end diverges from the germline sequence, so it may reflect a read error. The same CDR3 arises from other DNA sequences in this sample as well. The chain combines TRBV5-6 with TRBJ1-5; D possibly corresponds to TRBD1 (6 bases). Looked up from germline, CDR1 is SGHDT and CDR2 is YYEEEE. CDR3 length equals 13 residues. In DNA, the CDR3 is TGTGCCAGTAGCTCGGGAGGGGGTCAGCCCCAGCATTTT. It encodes CASSSGGGQPQHF.

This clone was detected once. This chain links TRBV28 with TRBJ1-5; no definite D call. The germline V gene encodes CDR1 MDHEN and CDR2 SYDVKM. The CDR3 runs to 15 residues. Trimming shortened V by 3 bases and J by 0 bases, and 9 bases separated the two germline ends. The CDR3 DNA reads TGTGCCAGCAGTTTTCTCCAGCTTAGCAATCAGCCCCAGCATTTT. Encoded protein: CASSFLQLSNQPQHF.

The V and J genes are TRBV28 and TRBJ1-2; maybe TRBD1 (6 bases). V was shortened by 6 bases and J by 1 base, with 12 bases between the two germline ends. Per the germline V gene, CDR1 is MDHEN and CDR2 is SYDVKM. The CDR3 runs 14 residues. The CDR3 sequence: CASRRRTVNYGYTF. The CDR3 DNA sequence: TGTGCCAGCAGGCGGCGGACAGTTAACTATGGCTACACCTTC.

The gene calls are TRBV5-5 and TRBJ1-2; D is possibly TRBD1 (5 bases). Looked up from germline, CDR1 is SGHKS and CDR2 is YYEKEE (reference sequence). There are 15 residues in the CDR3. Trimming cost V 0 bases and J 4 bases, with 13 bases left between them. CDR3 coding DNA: TGTGCCAGCAGCTTGGTTCGGGGCGAGGGCTATGGCTACACCTTC. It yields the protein CASSLVRGEGYGYTF.

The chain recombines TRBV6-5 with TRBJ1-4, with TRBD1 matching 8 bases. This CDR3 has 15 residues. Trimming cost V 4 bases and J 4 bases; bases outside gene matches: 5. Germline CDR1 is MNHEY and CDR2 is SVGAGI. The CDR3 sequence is CASSSSGGVNEKLFF. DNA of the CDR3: TGTGCCAGCAGTTCTTCAGGGGGCGTTAATGAAAAACTGTTTTTT.

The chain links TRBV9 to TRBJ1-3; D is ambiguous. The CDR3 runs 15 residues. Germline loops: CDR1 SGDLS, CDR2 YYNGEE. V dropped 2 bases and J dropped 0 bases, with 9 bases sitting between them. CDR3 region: CASSVGVSSGNTIYF. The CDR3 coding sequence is TGTGCCAGCAGCGTTGGCGTGAGCTCTGGAAACACCATATATTTT.

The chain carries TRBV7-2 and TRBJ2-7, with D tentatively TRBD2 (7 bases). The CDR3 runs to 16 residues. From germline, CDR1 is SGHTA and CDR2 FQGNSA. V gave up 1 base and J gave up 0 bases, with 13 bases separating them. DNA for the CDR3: TGTGCCAGCAGCTTAGGGACAGCGGGGAGCTCCTACGAGCAGTACGTC. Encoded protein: CASSLGTAGSSYEQYV.

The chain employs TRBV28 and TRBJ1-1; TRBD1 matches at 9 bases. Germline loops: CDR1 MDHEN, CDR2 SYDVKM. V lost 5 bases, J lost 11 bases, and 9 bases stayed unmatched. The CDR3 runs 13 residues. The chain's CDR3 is CASSLGQGGAAFF. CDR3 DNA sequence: TGTGCCAGCAGTCTGGGACAGGGAGGAGCCGCTTTCTTT.

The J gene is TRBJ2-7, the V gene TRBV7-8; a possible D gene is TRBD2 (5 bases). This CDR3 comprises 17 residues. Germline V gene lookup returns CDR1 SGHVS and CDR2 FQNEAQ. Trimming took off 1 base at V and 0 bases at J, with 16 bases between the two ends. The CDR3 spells CASSLGPRTGSSYEQYV. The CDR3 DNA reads TGTGCCAGCAGCTTAGGCCCTCGGACTGGGAGCTCCTACGAGCAGTACGTC.

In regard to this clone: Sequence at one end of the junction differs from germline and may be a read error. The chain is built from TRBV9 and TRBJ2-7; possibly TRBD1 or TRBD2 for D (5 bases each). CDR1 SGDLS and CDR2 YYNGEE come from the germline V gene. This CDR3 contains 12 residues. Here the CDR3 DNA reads TGTGCCAGCAGCGTAGACGGGGACGAGAAGTACTTC. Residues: CASSVDGDEKYF.

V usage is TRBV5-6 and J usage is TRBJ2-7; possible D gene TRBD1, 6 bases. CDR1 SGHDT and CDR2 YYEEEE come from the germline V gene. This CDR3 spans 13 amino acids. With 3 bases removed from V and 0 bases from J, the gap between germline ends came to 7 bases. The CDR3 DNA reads TGTGCCAGCAGCTGGGGGCCCTCCTACGAGCAGTACTTC. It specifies CASSWGPSYEQYF.

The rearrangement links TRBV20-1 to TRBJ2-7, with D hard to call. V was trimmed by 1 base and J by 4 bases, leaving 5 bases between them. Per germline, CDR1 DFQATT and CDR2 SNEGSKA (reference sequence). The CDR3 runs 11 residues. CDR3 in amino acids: CSARVGYEQYV. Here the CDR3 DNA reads TGCAGTGCTAGAGTGGGGTACGAGCAGTACGTC.

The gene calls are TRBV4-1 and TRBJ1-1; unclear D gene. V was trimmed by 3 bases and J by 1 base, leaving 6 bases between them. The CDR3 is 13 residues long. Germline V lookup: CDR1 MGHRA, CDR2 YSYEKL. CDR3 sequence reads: CASSQPGNTEAFF. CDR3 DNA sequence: TGCGCCAGCAGCCAGCCGGGGAACACTGAAGCTTTCTTT.

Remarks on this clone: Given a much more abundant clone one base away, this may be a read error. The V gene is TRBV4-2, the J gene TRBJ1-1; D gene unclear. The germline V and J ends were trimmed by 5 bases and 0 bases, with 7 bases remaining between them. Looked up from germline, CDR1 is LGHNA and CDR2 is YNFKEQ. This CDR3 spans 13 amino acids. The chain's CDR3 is CASSLTVNTEAFF. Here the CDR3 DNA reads TGTGCCAGCAGCTTAACGGTGAACACTGAAGCTTTCTTT.

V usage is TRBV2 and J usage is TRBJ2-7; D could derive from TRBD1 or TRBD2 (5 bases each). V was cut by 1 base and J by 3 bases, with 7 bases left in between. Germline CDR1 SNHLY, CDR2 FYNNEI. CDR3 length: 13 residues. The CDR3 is CASSEGGFYEQYF. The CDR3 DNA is TGTGCCAGCAGTGAAGGGGGGTTCTACGAGCAGTACTTC.